The 25 T cell receptor beta chains in this list originate from one sample, sequenced in a study of blood T cell repertoires in COVID-19. The method was immunoSEQ multiplex PCR; TCRdb's version includes in-frame clones alone and lacks a portion of them. The sample includes roughly 260,000 clones, about 91% of them seen just once. The sample consisted of PBMCs or T cells enriched from blood (not recorded which). Receptors were obtained from a woman aged 30 to 39 with acute COVID-19.

The table lists this clone with a count of one. The V call is TRBV7-9, the J call TRBJ2-7; TRBD1 matches at 7 bases. Germline V gene lookup returns CDR1 SEHNR and CDR2 FQNEAQ (reference sequence). J gave up 0 bases and V 4 bases, and 12 bases lay outside the gene matches. The CDR3 is made up of 17 amino acids. Here the CDR3 reads CASSSYTGTDASYEQYF. CDR3 coding DNA: TGTGCCAGCAGCTCCTACACCGGGACAGACGCCTCCTACGAGCAGTACTTC.

The V and J genes are TRBV14 and TRBJ2-3, with 9 positions matching TRBD2. Germline trimming cut 5 bases from V and 6 bases from J; bases unmatched to any gene: 9. Germline CDR1 and CDR2: SGHDN and FVKESK. This CDR3 has 15 residues. The CDR3 nucleotides are TGTGCCAGCAGCGCGCTAGCGGGGAGGTCGGATACGCAGTATTTT. This sequence encodes CASSALAGRSDTQYF.

This chain joins TRBV7-2 and TRBJ2-1; 10 bases are shared with TRBD2. CDR1 is SGHTA, CDR2 FQGNSA, per germline. J was trimmed by 4 bases and V by 5 bases; bases with no gene match: 5. This CDR3 has 15 residues. CDR3 region: CASSGQAGGYNEQFF. In nucleotides, the CDR3 is TGTGCCAGCAGCGGGCAAGCGGGGGGGTACAATGAGCAGTTCTTC.

Here the CDR3 reads CASEDRDASEQYF. CDR3 DNA sequence: TGTGCCAGCGAGGACAGGGACGCGTCCGAGCAGTACTTC. V and J are TRBV6-5 and TRBJ2-7; 8 bases are shared with TRBD1. The V gene's germline CDR1 is MNHEY and CDR2 SVGAGI. V lost 8 bases and J lost 6; bases outside the gene matches: 9. The CDR3 covers 13 residues.

The chain has TRBV5-5 and TRBJ1-2; a weak D match, TRBD1 (6 bases). V gave up 9 bases and J gave up 1 base, with 19 bases separating them. This CDR3 has 15 amino acids. CDR1 and CDR2 (germline): SGHKS, YYEKEE (reference sequence). The CDR3 region has the DNA TGTGCCACGGGACGACAGGTATCCCTTAACTATGGCTACACCTTC. Its translation is CATGRQVSLNYGYTF.

This clone was recorded only once. The same CDR3 also results from other DNA sequences found in this sample. The gene calls are TRBV7-6 and TRBJ1-2; possibly TRBD1 for D (5 bases). CDR3 length: 13 amino acids. Deletions cut 3 bases from V and 3 bases from J, with 8 bases between. Germline-derived CDR1 and CDR2 are SGHVS and FNYEAQ. The CDR3 here is CASSLGQHYGYTF. CDR3 DNA: TGTGCCAGCAGCTTGGGGCAGCACTATGGCTACACCTTC.

V is TRBV4-1 and J is TRBJ1-5; 10 bases match TRBD1. V lost 0 bases to trimming and J lost 7 bases; unmatched junction nucleotides: 6. CDR3 length: 16 amino acids. Germline CDR1 and CDR2: MGHRA and YSYEKL. CDR3 bases: TGCGCCAGCAGCCAAGATGGGGACAGGGGTTGGCAGCCCCAGCATTTT. This encodes CASSQDGDRGWQPQHF.

This clone was found once. The CDR3 DNA sequence: TGTGCCAGTAGTATATCGACAGCCTACGAGCAGTACTTC. Translation gives CASSISTAYEQYF. V and J are TRBV19 and TRBJ2-7, with D possibly being TRBD1 (5 bases). CDR3 length equals 13 residues. CDR1 LNHDA and CDR2 SQIVND come from the germline V gene (reference sequence). V was pared by 2 bases and J by 2 bases, with 7 bases between. Full variable domain (outside the CDR3, taken from reference TRBV19 and TRBJ2-7): DGGITQSPKYLFRKEGQNVTLSCEQNLNHDAMYWYRQDPGQGLRLIYYSQIVNDFQKGDIAEGYSVSREKKESFPLTVTSAQKNPTAFYLCASSISTAYEQYFGPGTRLTVT.

The V gene is TRBV14, the J gene TRBJ2-4; 7 bases align to TRBD1. This CDR3 region has 15 residues. CDR1 SGHDN and CDR2 FVKESK come from the germline V gene. The V segment lost 4 bases and the J segment 9 bases; nucleotides outside the gene matches: 12. CDR3 protein: CASSRPQGRGSIQYF. DNA of the CDR3: TGTGCCAGCAGCCGGCCACAGGGGAGAGGGAGCATTCAGTACTTC.

This chain joins TRBV5-1 and TRBJ1-5; tentative D call: TRBD1 (6 bases). There are 15 residues in the CDR3. Trimming took off 0 bases at V and 6 bases at J, with 13 bases between the two ends. Germline V gene data show CDR1 as SGHRS and CDR2 as YFSETQ. The CDR3 here is CASSLDGGQGQPQHF. CDR3 sequence (DNA): TGCGCCAGCAGCTTGGACGGGGGGCAGGGTCAGCCCCAGCATTTT.

The chain carries TRBV5-1 and TRBJ2-3; a possible D gene is TRBD2 (5 bases). Per the germline V gene, CDR1 is SGHRS and CDR2 is YFSETQ. The CDR3 totals 15 residues. V was clipped by 6 bases and J by 0 bases, with 14 bases between them. The CDR3 spells CASTLARTSTDTQYF. In nucleotides, the CDR3 is TGCGCCAGCACCTTAGCGAGGACTAGCACAGATACGCAGTATTTT.

V and J are TRBV15 and TRBJ1-5, with D tentatively TRBD1 (6 bases). CDR3 length: 16 residues. The V end lost 0 bases, the J end lost 1 base, and 10 bases lay between the germline ends. Looked up from germline, CDR1 is LNHNV and CDR2 is YYDKDF (reference sequence). The CDR3 DNA reads TGTGCCACCAGCAGAGAAGGGGGTCTAAGCAATCAGCCCCAGCATTTT. Translated, it gives CATSREGGLSNQPQHF.

This clone was detected once. The chain joins TRBV19 to TRBJ1-5, with D maybe TRBD1 (5 bases). The germline V and J ends were trimmed by 7 bases and 7 bases, with 20 bases remaining between them. The length of the CDR3 is 15 residues. The germline V gene encodes CDR1 LNHDA and CDR2 SQIVND (reference sequence). CDR3 region: CASTSLWGVGQPQHF. The CDR3 nucleotides are TGTGCCAGTACCTCACTTTGGGGGGTGGGGCAGCCCCAGCATTTT.

The chain carries TRBV10-3 and TRBJ2-7, with D tentatively TRBD1 (6 bases). This CDR3 has 12 amino acids. Germline V gives CDR1 ENHRY, CDR2 SYGVKD. V shed 2 bases and J shed 4 bases, with 6 bases lying between them. CDR3 in amino acids: CAISERGYEQYF. CDR3 nucleotide sequence: TGTGCCATCAGTGAGAGGGGGTACGAGCAGTACTTC.

This clone occurred a few times. The CDR3 spells CAISPSRGTGNSPLHF. CDR3 nucleotide sequence: TGTGCCATCAGCCCCTCCCGGGGGACAGGGAATTCACCCCTCCACTTT. The chain links TRBV10-3 to TRBJ1-6, with TRBD1 matching over 9 bases. Germline V gives CDR1 ENHRY, CDR2 SYGVKD. V gave up 6 bases and J gave up 7 bases; unmatched junction bases: 10. The CDR3 spans 16 residues.

This chain uses TRBV19 with TRBJ1-5; TRBD1 aligns across 7 bases. V shed 7 bases and J 5 bases; nucleotides not matched to a gene: 8. CDR3 length: 14 amino acids. CDR1 is LNHDA, CDR2 SQIVND, per germline (reference sequence). The CDR3 nucleotides are TGTGCCAGTACCCAACGGGACAGCGATCAGCCCCAGCATTTT. Translation: CASTQRDSDQPQHF.

This clone showed up just once. The chain has TRBV27 and TRBJ1-5; tentatively, D is TRBD1 (5 bases). With 2 bases removed from V and 5 bases from J, the gap between germline ends came to 22 bases. Germline V gene lookup returns CDR1 MNHEY and CDR2 SMNVEV (reference sequence). The CDR3 has 18 amino acids. For the CDR3, the DNA is TGTGCCAGCAGTTTAGGGATCCCCGTGGTGGGGGGGGATCAGCCCCAGCATTTT. Its protein product is CASSLGIPVVGGDQPQHF.

The chain recombines TRBV2 with TRBJ1-3; TRBD1 agrees at 7 bases. The germline CDR1 and CDR2 sequences are SNHLY and FYNNEI. The ends lost 8 bases at V and 0 bases at J; junction bases unmatched: 10. The CDR3 is 16 amino acids. The CDR3 protein is CASEGAGTNSGNTIYF. CDR3 in DNA: TGTGCCAGCGAGGGGGCAGGGACAAACTCTGGAAACACCATATATTTT. Looking up the rest from reference TRBV2 and TRBJ1-3 gives the full variable domain: EPEVTQTPSHQVTQMGQEVILRCVPISNHLYFYWYRQILGQKVEFLVSFYNNEISEKSEIFDDQFSVERPDGSNFTLKIRSTKLEDSAMYFCASEGAGTNSGNTIYFGEGSWLTVV.

The V call is TRBV10-1, the J call TRBJ2-1; unclear D gene. Trimming cost V 3 bases and J 2 bases, with 5 bases left between them. The CDR3 covers 13 residues. The germline V gene has CDR1 WNHNN and CDR2 SYGVQD (reference sequence). Written as DNA, the CDR3 is TGCGCCAGCAGTGACACGGCCTACAATGAGCAGTTCTTC. Protein: CASSDTAYNEQFF.

This rearrangement joins TRBV4-1 to TRBJ2-3; TRBD2 is a possible D gene (7 bases). V lost 4 bases and J lost 4, with 15 bases in between. The CDR3 sequence is 15 residues long. CDR1 and CDR2 (germline): MGHRA, YSYEKL. DNA of the CDR3: TGCGCCAGCAGCCCTCTTAGGGGGGGTGCAGATACGCAGTATTTT. This gives the protein CASSPLRGGADTQYF.

This chain joins TRBV4-1 and TRBJ2-3; TRBD2 might be the D (5 bases). Between the trimmed V and J ends, which lost 4 bases and 2 bases, there was a span of 10 bases. Per the germline V gene, CDR1 is MGHRA and CDR2 is YSYEKL. This CDR3 is 14 amino acids long. The CDR3 loop is CASSPEGITDTQYF. The DNA for the CDR3 is TGCGCCAGCAGCCCCGAGGGCATCACAGATACGCAGTATTTT.

The chain links TRBV18 to TRBJ1-1; possible D gene TRBD1, 6 bases. Trimming took 4 bases from V and 8 from J, leaving 17 bases between them. This CDR3 spans 14 amino acids. The germline V gene has CDR1 KGHSH and CDR2 LQKENI. CDR3 in amino acids: CASSRPDRPPEAFF. Here the CDR3 DNA reads TGTGCCAGCTCACGACCTGACAGGCCACCCGAAGCTTTCTTT. Complete variable domain (other parts from reference TRBV18 and TRBJ1-1): NAGVMQNPRHLVRRRGQEARLRCSPMKGHSHVYWYRQLPEEGLKFMVYLQKENIIDESGMPKERFSAEFPKEGPSILRIQQVVRGDSAAYFCASSRPDRPPEAFFGQGTRLTVV.

The V and J genes are TRBV4-2 and TRBJ1-2; no definite D call. V lost 0 bases and J 14 bases, leaving 10 bases between the germline ends. CDR3 length: 11 amino acids. In germline, CDR1 is LGHNA, CDR2 YNFKEQ. The DNA for the CDR3 is TGTGCCAGCAGCCAAGAAGGTCGGGTAACCTTC. This translates into CASSQEGRVTF.

The rearrangement links TRBV15 to TRBJ1-5, with a weak D call TRBD1 (6 bases). The CDR3 spans 17 residues. Germline values: CDR1 LNHNV, CDR2 YYDKDF (reference sequence). Trimming left V 2 bases short and J 7 bases short, with 21 bases between. For the CDR3, the DNA is TGTGCCACCAGCAGATCCGAGAATACAGGGTTCGGGCAGCCCCAGCATTTT. Residues: CATSRSENTGFGQPQHF.

The count of this clone is one. The chain is built from TRBV4-1 and TRBJ1-2, with unresolved D. Germline CDR1 is MGHRA and CDR2 is YSYEKL. The length of the CDR3 is 16 residues. With 3 bases removed from V and 6 bases from J, the gap between germline ends came to 20 bases. CDR3 nucleotide sequence: TGCGCCAGCAGCCACAATCAGGCCACGACGGCCGATGGCTACACCTTC. Translation gives CASSHNQATTADGYTF.